A selection of T cell receptor beta chains follows, all from one sample in a study of CD8+CD57+ T cells in acquired aplastic anemia. One entry per CDR3 protein, called by TCRdb with MiXCR from the reads. The sample carries around 130,000 distinct CDR3 sequences, 48% recorded once. The sample consisted of sorted CD4+, CD8+, or CD8+CD57+ T cells (not recorded which) from PBMCs. These receptors were obtained from a human donor in good health, serving as a control. Each CDR3 is given with its conserved first and last residue. Each record gives: CDR3 protein, CDR3 DNA, V gene, CDR3 length, J gene, D gene, clone size. The D gene is left open where the match is weak. Rows give clone size only sometimes, using once, few, many, or a class for an expanded clone.

CDR3aa: CACSLDRGNTEAFF; CDR3nt: TGTGCCTGCAGTTTGGACAGGGGGAACACTGAGGCTTTCTTT; v_gene: TRBV2; len: 14; j_gene: TRBJ1-1; d_gene: TRBD1; abundance: .
CDR3aa: CASSPFGSTGELFF; CDR3nt: TGTGCCAGCAGCCCTTTCGGTAGCACCGGGGAGCTGTTTTTT; v_gene: TRBV7-2; len: 14; j_gene: TRBJ2-2; d_gene: .; abundance: .
CDR3aa: CASSLSGGARDTQYF; CDR3nt: TGTGCCAGCAGCCTTAGCGGGGGGGCGAGAGATACGCAGTATTTT; v_gene: TRBV5-6; len: 15; j_gene: TRBJ2-3; d_gene: TRBD2; abundance: .
CDR3aa: CASSPRSGGSYEQYF; CDR3nt: TGTGCCAGTAGTCCCCGCAGTGGAGGCTCCTACGAGCAGTACTTC; v_gene: TRBV7-3; len: 15; j_gene: TRBJ2-7; d_gene: .; abundance: few
CDR3aa: CSARGYIEEQFF; CDR3nt: TGCAGTGCTAGAGGATACATTGAGGAGCAGTTCTTC; v_gene: TRBV20-1; len: 12; j_gene: TRBJ2-1; d_gene: .; abundance: .
CDR3aa: CATSSDREGGYTF; CDR3nt: TGTGCCACCAGCAGCGACAGGGAAGGTGGCTACACCTTC; v_gene: TRBV15; len: 13; j_gene: TRBJ1-2; d_gene: TRBD1; abundance: .
CDR3aa: CASSRRGGTNQPQHF; CDR3nt: TGTGCCAGCAGTCGCAGGGGAGGTACCAATCAGCCCCAGCATTTT; v_gene: TRBV6-1; len: 15; j_gene: TRBJ1-5; d_gene: .; abundance: many
CDR3aa: CASSLGGIPSDTQYF; CDR3nt: TGCGCCAGCAGCTTGGGGGGGATCCCCTCCGATACGCAGTATTTT; v_gene: TRBV5-1; len: 15; j_gene: TRBJ2-3; d_gene: .; abundance: many
CDR3aa: CASTLGRGPNTGELFF; CDR3nt: TGTGCCAGCACCCTAGGTAGGGGGCCGAACACCGGGGAGCTGTTTTTT; v_gene: TRBV7-2; len: 16; j_gene: TRBJ2-2; d_gene: TRBD1; abundance: many
CDR3aa: CASSLGGQGRRGGSETQYF; CDR3nt: TGTGCCAGCAGCTTAGGGGGACAGGGGCGAAGGGGTGGCTCGGAGACCCAGTACTTC; v_gene: TRBV11-2; len: 19; j_gene: TRBJ2-5; d_gene: TRBD1; abundance: .